This T cell receptor beta chain was recorded in a study of radiotherapy plus CTLA-4 blockade in lung cancer. Background on the study: There were objective responses in roughly 18% of patients, and around 32% had disease control.

Sequencing used immunoSEQ multiplex PCR; TCRdb keeps in-frame clones, though not all of them. The sample consists of 40,000 to 50,000 clones, approximately 70% of them appearing once. This CDR3 is built from 13 residues. Germline loops: CDR1 KGHSH, CDR2 LQKENI. This TCR came from a human donor with non-small cell lung cancer who had a complete response to radiotherapy plus ipilimumab. V is TRBV18 and J is TRBJ2-5; TRBD1 is a possible D gene (6 bases). The J call is uncertain, as TRBJ2-7 better fits the DNA end. Sequencing used peripheral blood, obtained from a patient treated with radiotherapy plus ipilimumab. The CDR3 sequence: CASSRLTGYEQYF. For the CDR3, the DNA is TGTGCCAGCTCACGCCTGACAGGCTACGAGCAGTACTTC.